What follows are 21 T cell receptor beta chains derived from one specimen sequenced in a study of molecular identifiers for immune sequencing clone quantification. TCRdb independently ran MiXCR on the PCR reads; one entry per CDR3 protein. Among 250,000 to 400,000 distinct CDR3 sequences listed, 20% to 25% were seen once. The sequenced sample was naive CD8+ T cells from blood, with Jurkat cell RNA spiked in. Subset: FACS-sorted CD8+CD4-CCR7+CD45RA+ naive T cells. These receptors all come from a human donor in good health. Some libraries in this study had Jurkat cell RNA spiked in.

The sample holds many counts of this clonotype. V gene TRBV7-2 combines with J gene TRBJ2-3, with D perhaps matching TRBD1 (5 bases). V lost 5 bases to trimming and J lost 3 bases, with 12 bases between them. The CDR3 runs 14 residues. CDR1 and CDR2 from the germline V gene are SGHTA and FQGNSA. CDR3 sequence (DNA): TGTGCCAGCAGCCTACCTGGGGCGACAGATACGCAGTATTTT. As protein: CASSLPGATDTQYF.

This clonotype was recorded many times. The DNA for the CDR3 is TGTGCCAGCAGCTTAAGCCCGGGGAGCTCTGGGGCCAACGTCCTGACTTTC. Translated: CASSLSPGSSGANVLTF. V gene TRBV7-3 combines with J gene TRBJ2-6; possible D gene TRBD2, 5 bases. The CDR3 is 17 amino acids. The V end lost 1 base, the J end lost 0 bases, and 10 bases lay between the germline ends. Per the germline V gene, CDR1 is SGHTA and CDR2 is FQGTGA.

This clonotype turned up a few times. V is TRBV3-1 and J is TRBJ2-6, with 7 bases matching TRBD1. CDR1 and CDR2 from the germline V gene are LGHDT and YNNKEL (reference sequence). Trimming removed 4 bases from V and 0 bases from J; junction bases left unmatched: 6. The CDR3 is made up of 17 amino acids. The CDR3 sequence is CASSPGQPNSGANVLTF. The CDR3 region has the DNA TGTGCCAGCAGCCCGGGACAGCCTAACTCTGGGGCCAACGTCCTGACTTTC.

This clonotype showed up many times. The chain couples TRBV24-1 to TRBJ2-2; no definite D call. CDR3 length: 17 amino acids. With 7 bases removed from V and 0 bases from J, the gap between germline ends came to 17 bases. Germline CDR1 is KGHDR and CDR2 is SFDVKD. CDR3: CATSDAILGTNTGELFF. The CDR3 nucleotides read TGTGCCACCAGCGATGCCATTCTTGGGACGAACACCGGGGAGCTGTTTTTT.

On this clonotype: A much larger clone differs from this one at a single base, so this may be a read error. The chain is built from TRBV25-1 and TRBJ2-3; 9 nucleotides match TRBD1. The CDR3 loop spans 17 amino acids. V lost 4 bases to trimming and J lost 2 bases; unmatched junction nucleotides: 10. In germline, CDR1 is MGHDK, CDR2 SYGVNS. CDR3 region: CASSGRDRVYNTDTQYF. The CDR3, as DNA: TGTGCCAGCAGTGGGAGGGACAGGGTCTATAACACAGATACGCAGTATTTT. The full variable domain, completed using reference TRBV25-1 and TRBJ2-3, is EADIYQTPRYLVIGTGKKITLECSQTMGHDKMYWYQQDPGMELHLIHYSYGVNSTEKGDLSSESTVSRIRTEHFPLTLESARPSHTSQYLCASSGRDRVYNTDTQYFGPGTRLTVL.

V usage is TRBV11-2 and J usage is TRBJ2-3; unclear D gene. CDR3 length equals 17 residues. The V gene lost 0 bases and the J gene lost 0 bases, with 13 bases spanning the gap. CDR1 and CDR2 (germline): SGHAT, FQNNGV. In nucleotides, the CDR3 is TGTGCCAGCAGCTTAGATCTGGTGGCCTCTAGCACAGATACGCAGTATTTT. Residues: CASSLDLVASSTDTQYF.

This clonotype was counted many times. The chain carries TRBV28 and TRBJ1-5; D is ambiguous. CDR1 and CDR2 from the germline V gene are MDHEN and SYDVKM. The CDR3 consists of 15 residues. V was trimmed by 7 bases and J by 2 bases, leaving 15 bases between them. The DNA for the CDR3 is TGTGCCAGCATTCTCGACATAGGAGGCAATCAGCCCCAGCATTTT. Amino acids: CASILDIGGNQPQHF.

J is TRBJ2-7 and V is TRBV4-3; D possibly matches TRBD1 or TRBD2 (7 bases each). V dropped 0 bases and J dropped 1 base, with 13 bases sitting between them. The CDR3 has 16 amino acids. Germline V gene lookup returns CDR1 LGHNA and CDR2 YSLEER. The CDR3 coding sequence is TGCGCCAGCAGCCAAGATTGGCAGGGGGGGTCCTACGAGCAGTACTTC. This codes for CASSQDWQGGSYEQYF.

The CDR3 nucleotides read TGTGCCATCAGTGAGGGCGAGGGGCGAATCGCAGATACGCAGTATTTT. It codes for CAISEGEGRIADTQYF. The chain links TRBV10-3 to TRBJ2-3, with D tentatively TRBD1 or TRBD2 (5 bases each). Germline V CDR1 and CDR2: ENHRY, SYGVKD. The V gene lost 2 bases and the J gene lost 4 bases, with 16 bases spanning the gap. The CDR3 loop spans 16 amino acids.

CDR3 sequence reads: CATSTESGADEQYF. The CDR3 DNA is TGTGCCACCAGCACAGAGTCCGGGGCGGACGAGCAGTACTTC. The chain couples TRBV15 to TRBJ2-7, with D perhaps TRBD1 or TRBD2 (5 bases each). The CDR3 consists of 14 residues. V lost 4 bases and J lost 5, with 15 bases in between. In germline, CDR1 is LNHNV, CDR2 YYDKDF (reference sequence).

This clonotype was seen ten or more times. J is TRBJ1-5 and V is TRBV12-3 or TRBV12-4; possible D gene TRBD1, 6 bases. The V and J ends lost 6 bases and 6 bases respectively, with 12 bases between them. This CDR3 is built from 13 residues. This chain's CDR3 is CASRLGARQPQHF. CDR3 DNA: TGTGCCAGCAGGTTGGGGGCGCGTCAGCCCCAGCATTTT.

This clonotype was recorded many times. This chain links TRBV11-2 with TRBJ2-1; TRBD1 or TRBD2 may be the D gene (5 bases each). Germline V lookup: CDR1 SGHAT, CDR2 FQNNGV. The CDR3 contains 15 residues. Trimming cost V 7 bases and J 3 bases, with 16 bases left between them. CDR3 protein: CASIRGPNHYNEQFF. The CDR3 region has the DNA TGTGCCAGCATACGGGGCCCGAACCACTACAATGAGCAGTTCTTC.

The sample holds many counts of this clonotype. The CDR3 here is CASSSSGGGVAKNIQYF. The CDR3 DNA reads as TGTGCCAGCAGTTCAAGCGGGGGCGGAGTGGCCAAAAACATTCAGTACTTC. The chain employs TRBV12-3 or TRBV12-4 and TRBJ2-4; 8 positions agree with TRBD2. CDR3 length equals 17 residues. V was pared by 4 bases and J by 1 base, with 9 bases of the junction left unmatched.

This clonotype was seen at least ten times. This chain joins TRBV27 and TRBJ1-2; TRBD1 agrees at 7 bases. The CDR3 is 14 residues long. With 2 bases clipped from V and 3 bases from J, the junction kept 3 bases outside the gene matches. The germline V gene encodes CDR1 MNHEY and CDR2 SMNVEV (reference sequence). The CDR3 loop reads CASSLMGQHYGYTF. For the CDR3, the DNA is TGTGCCAGCAGTTTAATGGGACAGCACTATGGCTACACCTTC.

This clonotype appeared many times. This chain uses TRBV12-3 or TRBV12-4 with TRBJ2-3; D might be TRBD1 (7 bases). The CDR3 runs to 12 residues. Trimming left V 6 bases short and J 8 bases short, with 12 bases between. Here the CDR3 reads CASSSQGGTQYF. As DNA, the CDR3 is TGTGCCAGCAGCAGCCAGGGGGGTACGCAGTATTTT.

The rearrangement links TRBV7-9 to TRBJ2-3; D is possibly TRBD1 (5 bases). V lost 4 bases, J lost 2 bases, and 10 bases lay in between. The CDR3 length is 14 residues. Germline CDR1 and CDR2: SEHNR and FQNEAQ (reference sequence). CDR3 loop: CASSSDRNTDTQYF. CDR3 nucleotides: TGTGCCAGCAGCTCCGACAGAAACACAGATACGCAGTATTTT.

This clonotype was counted at least ten times. The CDR3 DNA sequence: TGTGCCAGCAGCTTAGTGGGGGGTCCCACAGATACGCAGTATTTT. Translation: CASSLVGGPTDTQYF. The J gene is TRBJ2-3, the V gene TRBV7-2, with D possibly being TRBD2 (6 bases). Trimming left V 1 base short and J 2 bases short, with 10 bases between. The CDR3 is 15 residues long. Germline loops: CDR1 SGHTA, CDR2 FQGNSA.

This clonotype came up many times. J is TRBJ2-3 and V is TRBV5-6; a weak D match, TRBD2 (5 bases). The germline V gene encodes CDR1 SGHDT and CDR2 YYEEEE. The CDR3 spans 16 residues. Trimming took off 1 base at V and 0 bases at J, with 12 bases between the two ends. CDR3 loop: CASSLPDWKSTDTQYF. The CDR3, as DNA: TGTGCCAGCAGCTTGCCGGACTGGAAAAGCACAGATACGCAGTATTTT.

This clonotype was seen many times. The chain uses TRBV7-6 and TRBJ2-3; D call uncertain. The CDR3 has 14 amino acids. Germline V gene lookup returns CDR1 SGHVS and CDR2 FNYEAQ. Trimming removed 1 base at V and 0 bases at J, with 5 bases between. CDR3 protein: CASSLEWSTDTQYF. The CDR3 nucleotides read TGTGCCAGCAGCTTAGAGTGGAGCACAGATACGCAGTATTTT.

The table lists this clonotype with a few counts. The V and J genes are TRBV24-1 and TRBJ2-2; 9 bases map to TRBD1. Trimming at V came to 2 bases and at J to 2 bases, leaving 11 bases not matched to a gene. The CDR3 consists of 19 residues. Germline loops: CDR1 KGHDR, CDR2 SFDVKD. Here the CDR3 reads CATSDSGAGTGRNTGELFF. Here the CDR3 DNA reads TGTGCCACCAGTGATTCGGGGGCGGGGACAGGGCGTAACACCGGGGAGCTGTTTTTT.

As to this clonotype: A much larger clone differs by one base, so this may be a read error. As the CDR3 is not closed by the conserved phenylalanine or tryptophan, this likely results from a read error. The J gene is TRBJ2-3, the V gene TRBV2; D is perhaps TRBD1 or TRBD2 (6 bases each). The CDR3 runs 16 residues. The germline V gene has CDR1 SNHLY and CDR2 FYNNEI. V dropped 1 base and J dropped 2 bases, with 13 bases sitting between them. CDR3: CASSEGPRGPTDTQYV. The CDR3 DNA reads as TGTGCCAGCAGTGAAGGGCCCCGGGGGCCCACAGATACGCAGTATGTT.